Presented here are 31 T cell receptor beta chains from one specimen sequenced in a study of T cells in Graves' hyperthyroidism and ophthalmopathy. Template material for amplifying TCR beta CDR3 regions consisted of RNA transcripts. Carried out on the TCR CDR3, a first-round RT-PCR used the HTBI primer set. TCRdb redid the calling of the multiplex PCR reads with MiXCR, one entry per CDR3 protein. The sample carries about 290,000 distinct CDR3 sequences, roughly 15% recorded once. Sequencing used blood. These receptors were collected from a woman aged 40 to 55 with Graves' hyperthyroidism.

This chain connects TRBV5-1 to TRBJ1-5; TRBD1 might be the D (5 bases). Trimming shortened V by 6 bases and J by 2 bases, and 15 bases separated the two germline ends. Germline V gene data show CDR1 as SGHRS and CDR2 as YFSETQ. This CDR3 contains 15 residues. The CDR3 DNA reads TGCGCCAGCATTGAGCTGGGGGAGCGCAATCAGCCCCAGCATTTT. Its protein product is CASIELGERNQPQHF.

This clonotype turned up a few times. The chain joins TRBV20-1 to TRBJ2-3, with D hard to call. The CDR3 loop spans 12 amino acids. Germline assignment: CDR1 DFQATT and CDR2 SNEGSKA (reference sequence). Between the trimmed V and J ends, which lost 8 bases and 6 bases, there was a span of 15 bases. CDR3 residues: CSTKTSVDTQYF. Here the CDR3 DNA reads TGCAGTACTAAGACGAGTGTGGATACGCAGTATTTT.

The table lists this clonotype with many counts. V is TRBV11-1 and J is TRBJ2-7; 10 positions match TRBD1. Trimming took 0 bases from V and 3 from J; bases not matched to a gene: 11. Germline loops: CDR1 SGHAT, CDR2 FQDESV (reference sequence). The CDR3 contains 18 residues. DNA for the CDR3: TGTGCCAGCAGCTTAGCCTATTCTCCCGGGACAGGGGACTACGAGCAGTACTTC. Translated, it gives CASSLAYSPGTGDYEQYF.

This clonotype showed up many times. The V call is TRBV28, the J call TRBJ2-3; possibly TRBD2 for D (5 bases). This CDR3 region has 16 residues. CDR1 MDHEN and CDR2 SYDVKM come from the germline V gene. The V gene lost 7 bases and the J gene lost 0 bases, with 17 bases spanning the gap. CDR3 region: CASIPRGVVSTDTQYF. DNA for the CDR3: TGTGCCAGCATCCCACGGGGAGTCGTTAGCACAGATACGCAGTATTTT.

In its sample, this clonotype was seen many times. V and J are TRBV6-1 and TRBJ1-2; no clear D. The V gene's germline CDR1 is MNHNS and CDR2 SASEGT. The CDR3 is 15 residues long. Trimming pared 1 base from V and 0 bases from J, leaving 9 bases between. CDR3 sequence (DNA): TGTGCCAGCAGTGAAGTTCCCGGGGCTAACTATGGCTACACCTTC. Protein product: CASSEVPGANYGYTF.

The table lists this clonotype with many counts. V is TRBV19 and J is TRBJ2-3; 7 bases align to TRBD1. CDR1 is LNHDA and CDR2 is SQIVND in the germline V gene (reference sequence). Losses at the gene ends were 3 bases for V and 3 bases for J; bases not matched to a gene: 9. This CDR3 contains 16 residues. CDR3 amino acids: CASSIRQGLGTDTQYF. The CDR3 coding sequence is TGTGCCAGTAGTATCAGACAGGGTTTGGGGACAGATACGCAGTATTTT.

V is TRBV9 and J is TRBJ1-2, with D tentatively TRBD1 (6 bases). This CDR3 spans 16 amino acids. Germline loops: CDR1 SGDLS, CDR2 YYNGEE. Deletions cut 4 bases from V and 8 bases from J, with 24 bases between. The CDR3 DNA follows: TGTGCCAGCAGCCCCGAAGGCAGGGGAAACTCACAGGGCTACACCTTC. Encoded protein: CASSPEGRGNSQGYTF.

This clonotype was picked up a small number of times. This chain joins TRBV6-2 or TRBV6-3 and TRBJ2-3, with D uncertain. Germline values: CDR1 MNHEY, CDR2 SVGEGT. V was trimmed by 10 bases and J by 2 bases, leaving 13 bases between them. This CDR3 has 13 residues. CDR3 loop: CATQRRSTDTQYF. The CDR3 DNA sequence: TGTGCCACCCAGAGACGATCCACAGATACGCAGTATTTT.

This clonotype was seen more than once but under ten times. The V gene is TRBV11-1, the J gene TRBJ2-1; TRBD2 matches at 11 bases. Trimming took 2 bases from V and 5 from J; bases not matched to a gene: 5. Per the germline V gene, CDR1 is SGHAT and CDR2 is FQDESV (reference sequence). CDR3 size: 16 residues. The CDR3 DNA is TGTGCCAGCAGCTTATTAGCGGGAGGGTCCCACAATGAGCAGTTCTTC. Amino acid sequence: CASSLLAGGSHNEQFF.

This clonotype was seen ten or more times. The rearrangement uses TRBV29-1 and TRBJ1-5; D is unclear. The germline V gene encodes CDR1 SQVTM and CDR2 ANQGSEA. The length of the CDR3 is 12 residues. CDR3: CTAPDGNQPQHF. Written as DNA, the CDR3 is TGCACCGCGCCGGACGGCAATCAGCCCCAGCATTTT.

In this sample, this clonotype turned up many times. This chain joins TRBV7-6 and TRBJ1-5, with TRBD1 as a possible D gene (5 bases). CDR3 length: 14 residues. V gave up 5 bases and J gave up 5 bases, with 13 bases separating them. Germline loops: CDR1 SGHVS, CDR2 FNYEAQ. The CDR3 nucleotides are TGTGCCAGCAGCGTATCGCTAGGGGATCAGCCCCAGCATTTT. Protein sequence: CASSVSLGDQPQHF. The whole variable domain, filled in from reference TRBV7-6 and TRBJ1-5, reads GAGVSQSPRYKVTKRGQDVALRCDPISGHVSLYWYRQALGQGPEFLTYFNYEAQQDKSGLPNDRFSAERPEGSISTLTIQRTEQRDSAMYRCASSVSLGDQPQHFGDGTRLSIL.

This clonotype was counted ten times or more. The chain carries TRBV6-1 and TRBJ2-3; D is unclear. CDR3 length: 13 amino acids. The V end was cut by 5 bases, the J end by 2 bases, with 8 bases between. Germline V gene data show CDR1 as MNHNS and CDR2 as SASEGT. As DNA, the CDR3 is TGTGCCAGCAGTTATGGGGTCACAGATACGCAGTATTTT. Translating it yields CASSYGVTDTQYF.

This clonotype was observed at least ten times. This chain uses TRBV11-2 with TRBJ2-7; D is tentatively TRBD1 or TRBD2 (6 bases each). The CDR3 is 15 residues long. V was pared by 8 bases and J by 3 bases, with 20 bases between. Germline V CDR1 and CDR2: SGHAT, FQNNGV. Here the CDR3 reads CASRYMGGRNYEQYF. DNA of the CDR3: TGTGCCAGCCGATATATGGGGGGCCGGAACTACGAGCAGTACTTC.

This clonotype was observed many times. The chain links TRBV9 to TRBJ1-4, with D perhaps matching TRBD1 (5 bases). The CDR3 sequence is 13 residues long. Germline V lookup: CDR1 SGDLS, CDR2 YYNGEE. Deletions cut 2 bases from V and 5 bases from J, with 7 bases between. CDR3 nucleotides: TGTGCCAGCAGCGTCGGGGGAAATGAAAAACTGTTTTTT. This encodes CASSVGGNEKLFF.

This clonotype was seen at least ten times. CDR3 loop: CASRFRQETQYF. Written as DNA, the CDR3 is TGTGCCAGCAGGTTCAGACAAGAGACCCAGTACTTC. The chain carries TRBV2 and TRBJ2-5; the D is unclear. CDR1 and CDR2 from the germline V gene are SNHLY and FYNNEI. CDR3 size: 12 residues. V was cut by 6 bases and J by 2 bases, with 7 bases left in between.

Ten or more counts support this clonotype. This chain joins TRBV5-1 and TRBJ2-7, with D hard to call. Germline V gene sequence: CDR1 SGHRS, CDR2 YFSETQ. This CDR3 has 13 residues. With 2 bases removed from V and 0 bases from J, the gap between germline ends came to 6 bases. The CDR3 loop is CASSFDGSYEQYF. The DNA of the CDR3 is TGCGCCAGCAGCTTCGACGGCTCCTACGAGCAGTACTTC.

The rearrangement uses TRBV7-3 and TRBJ2-1; possible D gene TRBD2, 6 bases. Germline assignment: CDR1 SGHTA and CDR2 FQGTGA. V lost 2 bases and J 10 bases, leaving 12 bases between the germline ends. The CDR3 is 13 residues long. DNA for the CDR3: TGTGCCAGCAGCTTATTCGGGGGAGGAGAGCAGTTCTTC. It yields the protein CASSLFGGGEQFF.

The chain links TRBV25-1 to TRBJ2-6; the match to TRBD1 covers 8 bases. The CDR3 runs to 17 residues. Per germline, CDR1 MGHDK and CDR2 SYGVNS. After removal of 7 bases from V and 0 bases from J, the junction contained 8 bases not matched to a gene. The CDR3 DNA follows: TGTGCCAGCAATCCGGGACAGGCGACCTCTGGGGCCAACGTCCTGACTTTC. Its protein product is CASNPGQATSGANVLTF.

This clonotype occurred many times. The genes are TRBV2 and TRBJ2-5, with unresolved D. The CDR3 sequence is 12 residues long. Trimming took 6 bases from V and 0 from J, leaving 5 bases between them. Germline V CDR1 and CDR2: SNHLY, FYNNEI. CDR3 amino acids: CASSYNQETQYF. The CDR3 nucleotides are TGTGCCAGCAGCTACAACCAAGAGACCCAGTACTTC. The variable domain in full, with the rest retrieved from reference TRBV2 and TRBJ2-5, is EPEVTQTPSHQVTQMGQEVILRCVPISNHLYFYWYRQILGQKVEFLVSFYNNEISEKSEIFDDQFSVERPDGSNFTLKIRSTKLEDSAMYFCASSYNQETQYFGPGTRLLVL.

V gene TRBV27 combines with J gene TRBJ2-3, with D possibly TRBD1 on 6 matching bases. The CDR3 extends over 13 amino acids. V lost 5 bases, J lost 5 bases, and 11 bases lay in between. The germline gives CDR1 MNHEY, CDR2 SMNVEV (reference sequence). For the CDR3, the DNA is TGTGCCAGCAGTACAGGACAGCAAGATACGCAGTATTTT. Protein: CASSTGQQDTQYF.

This clonotype was seen only a few times. This sequence joins TRBV4-1 and TRBJ2-3; D tentatively fits TRBD1 or TRBD2 (6 bases each). The CDR3 is 12 residues long. Germline CDR1 and CDR2: MGHRA and YSYEKL. Trimming cost V 2 bases and J 10 bases, with 10 bases left between them. The CDR3 region is CASSQQGRPQYF. Here the CDR3 DNA reads TGCGCCAGCAGCCAACAGGGGAGGCCGCAGTATTTT.

This clonotype was seen ten or more times. This sequence joins TRBV2 and TRBJ1-1; TRBD1 aligns across 9 bases. Germline values: CDR1 SNHLY, CDR2 FYNNEI. The CDR3 runs to 14 residues. V lost 6 bases and J lost 0; bases outside the gene matches: 2. CDR3 DNA sequence: TGTGCCAGCAGAGGGGACAGGGTGAACACTGAAGCTTTCTTT. As protein: CASRGDRVNTEAFF.

Many counts were recorded for this clonotype. The chain has TRBV7-9 and TRBJ1-1; 7 bases agree with TRBD1. V was clipped by 6 bases and J by 5 bases; unmatched bases: 9. The CDR3 is 14 residues long. Germline V gene lookup returns CDR1 SEHNR and CDR2 FQNEAQ (reference sequence). CDR3 bases: TGTGCCAGCAGACGAGACAGGGAAGGAACTGAAGCTTTCTTT. This translates into CASRRDREGTEAFF.

This clonotype was detected ten times or more. The V call is TRBV28, the J call TRBJ2-7; D call uncertain. V lost 4 bases to trimming and J lost 3 bases, with 16 bases between them. The V gene's germline CDR1 is MDHEN and CDR2 SYDVKM. This CDR3 is built from 15 residues. CDR3 loop: CASSSQTGRIYEQYF. CDR3 in DNA: TGTGCCAGCAGTTCCCAGACGGGCCGGATCTACGAGCAGTACTTC.

The table lists this clonotype with a few counts. This chain uses TRBV7-6 with TRBJ2-7; D gene unclear. The CDR3 extends over 17 amino acids. Trimming pared 1 base from V and 0 bases from J, leaving 16 bases between. Germline CDR1 is SGHVS and CDR2 is FNYEAQ. The CDR3 protein is CASSLDLGPESSYEQYF. DNA for the CDR3: TGTGCCAGCAGCTTAGATCTCGGACCCGAGAGCTCCTACGAGCAGTACTTC. Full variable domain (missing parts from reference TRBV7-6 and TRBJ2-7): GAGVSQSPRYKVTKRGQDVALRCDPISGHVSLYWYRQALGQGPEFLTYFNYEAQQDKSGLPNDRFSAERPEGSISTLTIQRTEQRDSAMYRCASSLDLGPESSYEQYFGPGTRLTVT.

This clonotype was seen repeatedly, ten times or more. This CDR3 reads CASSYMGNTEAFF. The DNA of the CDR3 is TGTGCCAGCAGCTATATGGGGAATACTGAAGCTTTCTTT. The chain combines TRBV6-4 with TRBJ1-1; the D is unclear. This CDR3 is 13 amino acids long. Germline V gene lookup returns CDR1 MRHNA and CDR2 SNTAGT. Trimming took 6 bases from V and 5 from J, leaving 13 bases between them.

The table lists this clonotype with many counts. The chain carries TRBV3-1 and TRBJ1-1; the D is unclear. The CDR3 covers 13 residues. V was shortened by 1 base and J by 0 bases, with 3 bases between the two germline ends. CDR1 and CDR2 from the germline V gene are LGHDT and YNNKEL (reference sequence). CDR3 sequence: CASSQGMNTEAFF. The CDR3 nucleotides read TGTGCCAGCAGCCAAGGGATGAACACTGAAGCTTTCTTT.

The V and J genes are TRBV7-9 and TRBJ2-2; D is unclear. Germline V CDR1 and CDR2: SEHNR, FQNEAQ (reference sequence). The CDR3 consists of 13 residues. V dropped 3 bases and J dropped 4 bases, with 6 bases sitting between them. The CDR3 DNA reads as TGTGCCAGCAGCTTCGCCGGCACCGGGGAGCTGTTTTTT. Protein sequence: CASSFAGTGELFF.

This clonotype was counted a few times. This rearrangement joins TRBV7-6 to TRBJ2-7; 12 bases line up with TRBD2. The germline CDR1 and CDR2 sequences are SGHVS and FNYEAQ. Unmatched junction bases numbered 6, after V lost 4 bases and J lost 5 bases. This CDR3 comprises 15 residues. The CDR3 sequence is CASSSASGRVNEQYF. As DNA, the CDR3 is TGTGCCAGCAGCTCCGCTAGCGGGAGGGTAAACGAGCAGTACTTC.

This clonotype was recorded many times. The chain employs TRBV12-3 or TRBV12-4 and TRBJ1-3; no firm D call. The CDR3 totals 14 residues. Trimming cost V 6 bases and J 0 bases, with 9 bases left between them. The CDR3 spells CASSPTRSGNTIYF. CDR3 coding DNA: TGTGCCAGCAGCCCGACCCGCTCTGGAAACACCATATATTTT.

This clonotype has a count of ten or more. This sequence joins TRBV20-1 and TRBJ1-1; D ambiguous. V was clipped by 0 bases and J by 1 base, with 6 bases between them. The CDR3 contains 13 residues. The V gene's germline CDR1 is DFQATT and CDR2 SNEGSKA (reference sequence). The CDR3 loop reads CSARDRENTEAFF. The CDR3 nucleotides are TGCAGTGCTAGAGATAGGGAGAACACTGAAGCTTTCTTT.